This section outlines one TCR beta chain sequence together with its context. The record originates from a study of blood T cell repertoires in COVID-19. Libraries were prepared by immunoSEQ multiplex PCR; TCRdb keeps only in-frame clonotypes and omits some of them. The data contain nearly 250,000 clones, about 82% of them seen just once; the ten biggest clones take up more than 2%. Per the germline V gene, CDR1 is SGHKS and CDR2 is YYEKEE (reference sequence). The CDR3 totals 13 residues. The V gene lost 4 bases and the J gene lost 2 bases, with 9 bases spanning the gap. Sequencing input: PBMCs or T cells enriched from blood (not recorded which). The chain couples TRBV5-5 to TRBJ2-5; no clear D gene. The TCR sequence derives from a woman between 45 and 65 years old who had recovered from COVID-19. The CDR3: CASSRLVQETQYF. CDR3 in DNA: TGTGCCAGCAGCCGACTGGTTCAAGAGACCCAGTACTTC.